This T cell receptor beta chain was profiled in a study of shared clonotypes between healthy human individuals (TCRdb year 2020). For context, the study as a whole: The cohort comprised two women and a few men aged 18 to 49 years. Leukapheresis yielded between about 0.9 and 9.5 billion PBMCs per donor. Libraries were prepared and TCR repertoires were sequenced by different laboratories using diverse techniques, in order to increase sequencing depth and limit assay-specific biases. To estimate repertoire size and how much clonotypes are shared between individuals, the study performed deep sequencing of blood TCR repertoires from about five healthy adults.

What the authors observed across the whole study: Because the study included a small number of donors, the genetic and exposure-history diversity represented was limited. Sampling was restricted to blood, and TCR repertoires in tissues likely differ from the TCR repertoires found in blood. Pairwise subsampling indicated that sequencing depth was expected to affect the degree of clonotype sharing among donors.

A remark on this clone: The antigen this receptor binds is unknown. The record has no base qualities; no much larger clone is one base away.

The donors were healthy, HIV-negative adults with no recently reported acute infections or vaccinations. Every donor was a Caucasian adult residing in Nashville, Tennessee, USA. In the unsorted samples, 90 million or so PBMCs were counted, and genomic DNA was extracted using the QIAamp DNA Blood Mini kit. Blood was collected by leukapheresis, and PBMCs were isolated by Ficoll-Histopaque density gradient centrifugation and then cryopreserved in liquid nitrogen vapor phase. Using the deep immunoSEQ assay, TCR CDR3 regions were amplified from genomic DNA by multiplex PCR. Extracted genomic DNA from each cell subset was spread evenly across all wells of several immunoSEQ 96-well plates, with each plate serving as a replicate. For unsorted PBMC, around 290 ng of genomic DNA, equivalent to 30,000 to 35,000 T cell genomes, went into each replicate PCR. Genomic DNA from unsorted PBMC was sequenced over ten immunoSEQ deep assay plates. Purified libraries were quantified with a Qubit 3.0 fluorometer, sized on a Bioanalyzer 2100, and re-quantified with the KAPA Library Quantification kit. A separate single-read 150-cycle Illumina NextSeq 550 flow cell was used to sequence each immunoSEQ 96-well plate. Per the authors' processing: Because the immunoSEQ output included only junctional sequences and no quality scores, the filtering could not be the same as the filtering used for full-length reads. Sequences were annotated with PyIR, a Python wrapper for IgBLAST v1.9, and V/J genes and CDR3 were assigned using IMGT germline references. Reads were removed for weak V/J assignments (E-value above 1e-6), missing CDR3, stop codons, out-of-frame junctions, or ambiguous translated residues. A V3J clonotype was defined by an identical inferred V gene, J gene, and CDR3 amino acid sequence. Percentage overlap between repertoires was computed as shared unique clonotypes divided by the size of the smaller repertoire. RTK rarefaction, the Chao1 estimator, and Recon v2.1 estimates of unobserved clonotypes were used to assess repertoire richness. TCRdb limited this immuneACCESS table to in-frame rearrangements with V and J called. A share of clones is missing; checked studies link under half to unresolved V genes, and the rest is unexplained. The DNA was the basis for D and trimming; V, J and clone size are from that table. Across this sample there are about 500,000 clones, with 75% to 80% seen only once. The top ten clonotypes cover around 12% of the sample.

There are 13 amino acids in the CDR3, from cysteine to phenylalanine inclusive. CDR3 DNA is the only sequence kept; it has 39 bases, read in frame from the first base. The CDR1 and CDR2 encoded by the germline V gene are SGHRS and YFSETQ. Trimming accounts for 0 bases at V and 14 bases at J, while the number of junction bases matched to no gene is 5. The receptor chain draws on TRBV5-1 and TRBJ2-1; 10 bases in the middle match TRBD2. Sequencing was carried out using PBMCs. The sequence was obtained from a woman aged 40 to 55 in good health. Some clones in this sample may be carry-over from other donors' samples. The nucleotide sequence reads as follows: TGCGCCAGCAGCTTGGGGGGACTAGCGCGGAAGTTCTTC. This gives the protein CASSLGGLARKFF.